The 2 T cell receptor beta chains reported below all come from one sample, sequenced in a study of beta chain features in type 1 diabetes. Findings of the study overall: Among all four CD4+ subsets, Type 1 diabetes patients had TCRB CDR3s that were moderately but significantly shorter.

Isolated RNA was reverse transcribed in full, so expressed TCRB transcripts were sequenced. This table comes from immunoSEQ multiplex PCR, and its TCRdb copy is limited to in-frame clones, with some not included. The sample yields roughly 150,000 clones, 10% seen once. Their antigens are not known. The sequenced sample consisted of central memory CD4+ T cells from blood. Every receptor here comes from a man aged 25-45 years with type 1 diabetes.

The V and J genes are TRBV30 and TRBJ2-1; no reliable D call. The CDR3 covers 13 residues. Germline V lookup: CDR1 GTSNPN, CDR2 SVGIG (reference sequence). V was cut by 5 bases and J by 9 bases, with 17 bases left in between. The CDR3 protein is CAWEASIVGEQFF. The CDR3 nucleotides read TGTGCCTGGGAGGCGTCAATTGTGGGTGAGCAGTTCTTC.

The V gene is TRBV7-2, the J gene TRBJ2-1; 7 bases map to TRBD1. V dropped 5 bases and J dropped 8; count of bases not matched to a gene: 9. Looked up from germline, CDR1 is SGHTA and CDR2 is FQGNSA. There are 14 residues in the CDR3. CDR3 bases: TGTGCCAGCAGCCCTAGACAGGGTGGATATGAGCAGTTCTTC. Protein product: CASSPRQGGYEQFF.